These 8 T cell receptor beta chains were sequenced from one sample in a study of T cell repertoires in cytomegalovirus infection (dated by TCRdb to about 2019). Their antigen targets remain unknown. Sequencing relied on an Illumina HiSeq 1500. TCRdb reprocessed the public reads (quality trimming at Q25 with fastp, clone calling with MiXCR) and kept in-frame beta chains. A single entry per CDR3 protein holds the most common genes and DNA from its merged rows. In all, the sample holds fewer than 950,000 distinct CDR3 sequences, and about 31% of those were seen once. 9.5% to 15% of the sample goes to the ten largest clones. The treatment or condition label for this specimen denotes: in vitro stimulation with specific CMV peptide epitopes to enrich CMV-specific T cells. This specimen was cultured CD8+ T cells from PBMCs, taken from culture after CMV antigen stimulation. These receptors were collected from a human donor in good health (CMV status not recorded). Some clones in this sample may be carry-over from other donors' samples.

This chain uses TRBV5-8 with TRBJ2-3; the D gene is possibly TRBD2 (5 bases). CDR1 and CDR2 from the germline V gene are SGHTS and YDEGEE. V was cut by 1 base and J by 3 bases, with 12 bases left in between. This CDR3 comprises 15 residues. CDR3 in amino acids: CASSLLGSGTDTQYF. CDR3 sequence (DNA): TGTGCCAGCAGCTTGCTAGGGTCGGGGACAGATACGCAGTATTTT. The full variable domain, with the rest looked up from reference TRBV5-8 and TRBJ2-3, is EAGVTQSPTHLIKTRGQQATLRCSPISGHTSVYWYQQALGLGLQFLLWYDEGEERNRGNFPPRFSGRQFPNYSSELNVNALELEDSALYLCASSLLGSGTDTQYFGPGTRLTVL.

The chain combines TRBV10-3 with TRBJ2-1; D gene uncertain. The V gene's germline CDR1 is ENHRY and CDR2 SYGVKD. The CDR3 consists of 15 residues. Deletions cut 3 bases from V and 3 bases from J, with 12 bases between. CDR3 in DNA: TGTGCCATCAGTGACCCGCGGCGAGGCTACAATGAGCAGTTCTTC. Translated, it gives CAISDPRRGYNEQFF.

CDR3 DNA sequence: TGTGCCAGCAGCTACCCTAGGACTAGCGGAAACTTAAACGGGGAGCTGTTTTTT. It codes for CASSYPRTSGNLNGELFF. This sequence joins TRBV7-9 and TRBJ2-2; TRBD2 matches at 10 bases. V shed 4 bases, J shed 7 bases, and the junction held 15 bases outside the gene matches. Germline V CDR1 and CDR2: SEHNR, FQNEAQ (reference sequence). The CDR3 covers 18 residues.

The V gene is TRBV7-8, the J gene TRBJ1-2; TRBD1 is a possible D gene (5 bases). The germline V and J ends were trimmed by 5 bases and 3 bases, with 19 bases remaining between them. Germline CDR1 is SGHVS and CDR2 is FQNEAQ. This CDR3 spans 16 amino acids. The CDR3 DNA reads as TGTGCCAGCAGCCCTCCCGGGACGGAGGTCTACTATGGCTACACCTTC. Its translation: CASSPPGTEVYYGYTF.

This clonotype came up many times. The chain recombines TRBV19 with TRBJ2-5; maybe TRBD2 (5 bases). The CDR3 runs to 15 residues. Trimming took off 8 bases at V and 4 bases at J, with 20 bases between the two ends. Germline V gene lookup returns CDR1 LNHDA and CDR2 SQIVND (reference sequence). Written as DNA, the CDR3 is TGTGCCAGTCAAGGGAGAGGTGGTGGGCGAGAGACCCAGTACTTC. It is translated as CASQGRGGGRETQYF.

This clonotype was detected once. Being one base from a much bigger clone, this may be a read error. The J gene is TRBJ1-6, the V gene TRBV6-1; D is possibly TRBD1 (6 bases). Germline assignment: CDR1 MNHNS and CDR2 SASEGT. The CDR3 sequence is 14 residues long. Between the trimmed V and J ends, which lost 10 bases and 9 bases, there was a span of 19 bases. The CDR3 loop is CATSTGDFTSPLHF. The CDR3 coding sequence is TGTGCCACCTCGACAGGAGACTTTACTTCACCCCTCCACTTT.

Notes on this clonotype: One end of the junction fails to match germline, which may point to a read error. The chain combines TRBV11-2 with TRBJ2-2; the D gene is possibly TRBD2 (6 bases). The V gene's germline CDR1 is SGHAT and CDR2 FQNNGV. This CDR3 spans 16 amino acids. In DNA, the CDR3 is TGTGTCAGCAGCGGCGGGGTAGCGGCGAACACCGGGGAGCTGTTTTTT. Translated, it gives CVSSGGVAANTGELFF.

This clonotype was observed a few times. CDR3 amino acids: CASSLNTAHTEAFF. The CDR3 region has the DNA TGTGCCAGCAGCTTAAATACAGCCCACACTGAAGCTTTCTTT. The chain uses TRBV7-3 and TRBJ1-1; D call uncertain. The V end lost 1 base, the J end lost 3 bases, and 9 bases lay between the germline ends. The CDR3 consists of 14 residues. Per germline, CDR1 SGHTA and CDR2 FQGTGA.